This T cell receptor beta chain was sequenced during a study of cytomegalovirus exposure and HLA in healthy donors. The PCR ran on 60 Vbeta and 13 Jbeta primers. The table came from immunoSEQ multiplex PCR; TCRdb's copy has only in-frame clones and leaves some out. The repertoire holds 110,000 to 150,000 clones, with 75% to 85% as singletons. Overall study results and limits: Some TCR beta chains (around 160 of them) were listed as cytomegalovirus-associated.

As to this clone: Its antigen is unknown.

This CDR3 has 14 residues. Germline lookup yields CDR1 MDHEN and CDR2 SYDVKM. Trimming cost V 7 bases and J 0 bases; bases outside gene matches: 5. Sequencing input: PBMCs. The TCR originated in a man aged 40-50 years in good health and CMV-seronegative. This sequence joins TRBV28 and TRBJ1-1; 7 nucleotides match TRBD1. CDR3 sequence: CASTVTGMNTEAFF. In DNA, the CDR3 is TGTGCCAGCACTGTGACAGGGATGAACACTGAAGCTTTCTTT.